This record looks at one TCR beta chain sequence and its context. Its antigen is undetermined. This sample was taken from a study of cytomegalovirus exposure and HLA in healthy donors. Study observations and caveats: Listed as cytomegalovirus-associated were 150 or so TCR beta chains. In vitro work confirmed that a few CMV-associated chains recognize CMV antigens.

TCRdb's copy holds only in-frame clones and misses some; the assay was immunoSEQ multiplex PCR. This table holds 250,000 to 400,000 clones, around 90% found once. Donors were drawn from the approximately 120-subject validation cohort, separate from the approximately 670-subject first cohort. CDR3 length equals 15 residues. The trim removed 0 bases at V and 5 bases at J, leaving 8 bases unmatched. Germline V lookup: CDR1 GTSNPN, CDR2 SVGIG (reference sequence). The chain uses TRBV30 and TRBJ1-2, with TRBD1 matching over 8 bases. The clonotype was recovered from a man in his thirties or forties in good health and CMV-seronegative. The specimen sequenced was PBMCs. The DNA for the CDR3 is TGTGCCTGGAGTGTACTGCCAGGGGGCGCATATGGCTACACCTTC. Protein: CAWSVLPGGAYGYTF.